The present entry profiles one T cell receptor (beta chain) with its context. The antigen it recognizes is unknown. No base quality information exists; no much larger clone differs at one position. Library prep was done by the immunoSEQ multiplex PCR assay. Rearranged TCR beta chain sequences were amplified with the hsTCRB Kit following the manufacturer's protocol. An Illumina MiSeq was used to sequence the TCRB libraries. Per the source publication's procedure: The kit vendor's proprietary platform handled demultiplexing, trimming and gene mapping. TCRdb stores this immuneACCESS table with in-frame sequences only. Part of the clones is absent; in the studies checked, under half of the shortfall reflects unresolved V genes, and no reason is known for the rest. V and J calls and clone size come straight from that table; D and trimming were deduced from the DNA. The table for this sample lists roughly 69,000 clones; more than 75% of them were counted only once. The ten largest clonotypes hold 2% of the sample.

What this sample's time point label stands for: week 35, safety follow-up. Each vaccine dose, consisting of 300 ug of a 20-mer mutant IDH1 peptide in Montanide, was administered subcutaneously with topical imiquimod. Eight vaccinations were administered to patients in weeks 1, 3, 5, 7, 11, 15, 19 and 23, corresponding to visits V03 through V10. Donors had newly diagnosed WHO grade 3 or 4 IDH1-mutant astrocytomas with loss of nuclear ATRX. The samples were drawn from NOA16, a multicentre, single-arm, open-label phase I trial in Germany that tested a mutant IDH1 peptide vaccine in humans for the first time. Genomic DNA for TCRB sequencing was extracted from EDTA blood using the DNeasy Blood and Tissue Kit. The sample comes from a study of a mutant IDH1 vaccine in newly diagnosed glioma (dated by TCRdb to the early 2020s). Concerning the study at large: Vaccination began 4-6 weeks after radiotherapy alone, or alongside temozolomide cycles in the chemotherapy-containing groups. Of the approximately 29 treated patients, approximately 62% were male and around 38% were female, and a mean age of roughly 40 years was recorded. Before enrollment, most patients had been given radiochemotherapy with temozolomide as standard therapy, while the rest had received either radiotherapy alone or temozolomide alone. The week-35 safety follow-up was designated visit V12, and the week-47 end of study was designated visit V13. Peripheral blood samples were drawn at six visits, namely V03 (baseline), V05, V07, V10, V12 and V13. Longitudinal TCRB deep sequencing was done for fewer than 30 treated patients, wherever samples were available for exploratory analyses.

From the germline V gene (reference sequence), CDR1 is LNHDA and CDR2 is SQIVND. Clipping removes 3 bases from V and 1 base from J, with 8 as the unmatched junction base count. Spanning cysteine to phenylalanine, the CDR3 consists of 16 amino acids. The read is trimmed to its CDR3 DNA, 48 bases read in frame from base 1. The full study reports these points: No apparent relationship was observed between pseudoprogression and alterations in the top peripheral T cell clonotypes detected by TCRB sequencing. It was noted by the authors that analyses of patient blood samples could not be reproduced owing to sample limitations. Selection of PBMC samples for TCRB deep sequencing was based on availability. Vaccine-induced immune responses across multiple MHC alleles were detected in around 92% of patients.

This clonotype originated in a man aged 25 to 40 with glioma. The sequence is built from TRBV19 and TRBJ2-7, with 8 middle bases fitting TRBD1. Sequences were derived from PBMCs, sampled from a glioma patient whose treatment included an IDH1 peptide vaccine. The nucleotide sequence reads as follows: TGTGCCAGTAGTATGGGGCAGGGGGCCCCTTCCTACGAGCAGTACTTC. Translated, this gives CASSMGQGAPSYEQYF.